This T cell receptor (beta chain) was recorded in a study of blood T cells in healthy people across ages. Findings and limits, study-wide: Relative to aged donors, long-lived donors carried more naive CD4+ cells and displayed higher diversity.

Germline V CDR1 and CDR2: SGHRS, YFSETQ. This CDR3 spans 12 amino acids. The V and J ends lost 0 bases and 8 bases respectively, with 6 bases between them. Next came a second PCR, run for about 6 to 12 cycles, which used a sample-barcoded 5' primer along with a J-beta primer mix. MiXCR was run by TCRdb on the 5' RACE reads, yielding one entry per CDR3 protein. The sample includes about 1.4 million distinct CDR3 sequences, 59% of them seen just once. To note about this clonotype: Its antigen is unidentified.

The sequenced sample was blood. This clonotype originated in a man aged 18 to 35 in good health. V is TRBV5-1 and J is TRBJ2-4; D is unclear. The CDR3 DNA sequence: TGCGCCAGCAGCTTGGCCTTTGACATTCAGTACTTC. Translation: CASSLAFDIQYF.